What follows are 27 T cell receptor beta chains derived from one specimen sequenced in a study of human T cells and chemical hapten exposure. TCRdb reanalysed the RACE reads using MiXCR and keeps one entry per CDR3 protein. This sample has 30,000 or so distinct CDR3 sequences, with 5.5% to 6.5% found just once. This sample's time point: patch test 3, about 24 weeks after DPC sensitization. Treatment: therapeutic diphenylcyclopropenone sensitization with weekly scalp DPC. The source was whole blood, collected in connection with sensitization to the hapten diphenylcyclopropenone (DPC). The receptors stem from a man aged 25 to 40 with alopecia areata. Some clones in this sample may be carry-over from other donors' samples.

This clonotype was counted many times. The chain has TRBV18 and TRBJ2-7; 8 bases fit TRBD1. The CDR3 covers 13 residues. V shed 5 bases and J 3 bases; nucleotides not matched to a gene: 3. Germline V CDR1 and CDR2: KGHSH, LQKENI. CDR3 loop: CASSVTGGYEQYF. In nucleotides, the CDR3 is TGTGCCAGCTCAGTTACAGGGGGCTACGAGCAGTACTTC.

This clonotype has ten or more counts. The V and J genes are TRBV7-6 and TRBJ2-7, with D unclear. The germline V and J ends were trimmed by 5 bases and 4 bases, with 21 bases remaining between them. Germline CDR1 is SGHVS and CDR2 is FNYEAQ. The CDR3 covers 16 residues. DNA for the CDR3: TGTGCCAGCAGCGGATCAACTCAGCCACGGCCTTACGAGCAGTACTTC. This gives the protein CASSGSTQPRPYEQYF.

This clonotype was seen at least ten times. CDR3 in amino acids: CASSYRGQGGTGELFF. The CDR3 DNA follows: TGTGCCAGCAGTTACCGAGGACAGGGAGGGACCGGGGAGCTGTTTTTT. The rearrangement uses TRBV6-5 and TRBJ2-2, with D possibly being TRBD1 (8 bases). The CDR3 length is 16 residues. Germline values: CDR1 MNHEY, CDR2 SVGAGI. The V and J ends lost 2 bases and 5 bases respectively, with 15 bases between them.

In its sample, this clonotype was seen many times. The chain uses TRBV7-9 and TRBJ2-7; TRBD1 matches 7 bases. CDR1 is SEHNR and CDR2 is FQNEAQ in the germline V gene (reference sequence). The CDR3 consists of 12 residues. J gave up 6 bases and V 4 bases, and 3 bases lay outside the gene matches. The CDR3 reads CASSSGTVEQYF. CDR3 DNA: TGTGCCAGCAGCTCCGGGACAGTCGAGCAGTACTTC.

This clonotype occurred many times. V and J are TRBV6-2 or TRBV6-3 and TRBJ2-5, with TRBD2 matching 12 bases. There are 15 residues in the CDR3. Per the germline V gene, CDR1 is MNHEY and CDR2 is SVGEGT. V lost 6 bases to trimming and J lost 5 bases; unmatched junction nucleotides: 7. Here the CDR3 DNA reads TGTGCCAGCAGGGAGACGACTAGCGGGGGCGAGACCCAGTACTTC. Protein: CASRETTSGGETQYF.

Ten or more counts support this clonotype. The chain combines TRBV4-1 with TRBJ2-3; D is uncertain. Trimming took 1 base from V and 0 from J, leaving 5 bases between them. CDR1 is MGHRA, CDR2 YSYEKL, per germline. This CDR3 region has 14 residues. CDR3 bases: TGCGCCAGCAGCCAAGCTGCAAGCACAGATACGCAGTATTTT. This gives the protein CASSQAASTDTQYF.

This clonotype occurred many times. The chain recombines TRBV12-3 or TRBV12-4 with TRBJ1-2, with 8 bases lining up with TRBD1. The ends lost 6 bases at V and 7 bases at J; junction bases unmatched: 7. The CDR3 runs 13 residues. CDR3 nucleotide sequence: TGTGCCAGCAGCCCGACAGGGGTGGTTGGCTACACCTTC. Translated: CASSPTGVVGYTF.

V is TRBV27 and J is TRBJ2-7; 8 bases match TRBD1. V was clipped by 6 bases and J by 3 bases; unmatched bases: 7. In germline, CDR1 is MNHEY, CDR2 SMNVEV (reference sequence). The CDR3 covers 14 residues. CDR3 nucleotide sequence: TGTGCCAGCAGGGCGGGGACAGGCGGCTACGAGCAGTACTTC. Translation gives CASRAGTGGYEQYF.

Notes on this clonotype: This may be a read error, as it is one base from a much larger clone. The V gene is TRBV20-1, the J gene TRBJ2-6, with D unclear. With 6 bases removed from V and 2 bases from J, the gap between germline ends came to 8 bases. CDR3 length: 13 amino acids. The germline gives CDR1 DFQATT, CDR2 SNEGSKA (reference sequence). For the CDR3, the DNA is TGCAGTGCCAGGTCCGCTGGGGCCAACGTCCTGACTTTC. Protein product: CSARSAGANVLTF.

This clonotype was counted at least ten times. V and J are TRBV27 and TRBJ2-5, with TRBD1 as a possible D gene (7 bases). Trimming shortened V by 8 bases and J by 4 bases, and 14 bases separated the two germline ends. This CDR3 comprises 13 residues. Per germline, CDR1 MNHEY and CDR2 SMNVEV (reference sequence). CDR3 region: CASGPQGGETQYF. The CDR3 DNA is TGTGCCAGCGGTCCCCAGGGGGGAGAGACCCAGTACTTC.

This clonotype was counted many times. V and J are TRBV20-1 and TRBJ2-4; 9 nucleotides align to TRBD1. In germline, CDR1 is DFQATT, CDR2 SNEGSKA (reference sequence). The CDR3 contains 14 residues. V dropped 4 bases and J dropped 8; count of bases not matched to a gene: 9. In nucleotides, the CDR3 is TGCAGTGCTAAACCGGGACAGGGCTCGGACATTCAGTACTTC. It codes for CSAKPGQGSDIQYF.

This clonotype was seen ten or more times. The V and J genes are TRBV5-1 and TRBJ1-2; possibly TRBD1 for D (5 bases). Trimming pared 1 base from V and 5 bases from J, leaving 6 bases between. The CDR3 extends over 12 amino acids. CDR1 is SGHRS and CDR2 is YFSETQ in the germline V gene. As DNA, the CDR3 is TGCGCCAGCAGCTTGCAGGGTTATGGCTACACCTTC. Translating it yields CASSLQGYGYTF.

At least ten counts were recorded for this clonotype. The chain couples TRBV29-1 to TRBJ2-5; the match to TRBD2 covers 7 bases. CDR3 length: 13 amino acids. Looked up from germline, CDR1 is SQVTM and CDR2 is ANQGSEA. J was trimmed by 4 bases and V by 4 bases; bases with no gene match: 6. The CDR3 reads CSVGRDYAETQYF. CDR3 in DNA: TGCAGCGTTGGGAGGGACTACGCAGAGACCCAGTACTTC.

In its sample, this clonotype ranks as medium-sized (0.01 to 0.1%). The chain recombines TRBV30 with TRBJ1-5; D is uncertain. CDR1 is GTSNPN, CDR2 SVGIG, per germline (reference sequence). The CDR3 loop spans 13 amino acids. Trimming left V 2 bases short and J 6 bases short, with 11 bases between. The CDR3, as DNA: TGTGCCTGGAGTAAGGGTGCGGGTCAGCCCCAGCATTTT. It specifies CAWSKGAGQPQHF.

This clonotype qualifies as medium-sized (0.01 to 0.1%). The J gene is TRBJ1-1, the V gene TRBV18, with D possibly matching TRBD1 (6 bases). V lost 3 bases, J lost 0 bases, and 14 bases lay in between. This CDR3 comprises 16 residues. Germline V gene sequence: CDR1 KGHSH, CDR2 LQKENI. CDR3 region: CASSPPLQGMNTEAFF. DNA for the CDR3: TGTGCCAGCTCACCCCCCTTACAGGGAATGAACACTGAAGCTTTCTTT.

This clonotype was seen many times. The chain recombines TRBV29-1 with TRBJ2-4; no clear D gene. V lost 0 bases and J 6 bases, leaving 12 bases between the germline ends. The length of the CDR3 is 14 residues. Per the germline V gene, CDR1 is SQVTM and CDR2 is ANQGSEA. CDR3 sequence: CSVEDGSLPNIQYF. The CDR3 DNA reads as TGCAGCGTTGAAGATGGCAGCCTCCCAAACATTCAGTACTTC.

Many counts were recorded for this clonotype. V gene TRBV18 combines with J gene TRBJ1-2, with 8 nucleotides matching TRBD1. CDR1 and CDR2 (germline): KGHSH, LQKENI. V was pared by 3 bases and J by 7 bases, with 10 bases of the junction left unmatched. The CDR3 runs 15 residues. The CDR3 here is CASSPEDRVLGGYTF. The CDR3 coding sequence is TGTGCCAGCTCACCCGAGGACAGGGTTTTGGGTGGCTACACCTTC.

This clonotype came up many times. V usage is TRBV7-8 and J usage is TRBJ2-3, with D unresolved. CDR1 is SGHVS, CDR2 FQNEAQ, per germline. The CDR3 has 13 residues. Trimming took off 6 bases at V and 0 bases at J, with 7 bases between the two ends. The CDR3 sequence: CASRRRSTDTQYF. The CDR3 DNA reads as TGTGCCAGCAGGAGACGGAGCACAGATACGCAGTATTTT. Combining the CDR3 with reference TRBV7-8 and TRBJ2-3 gives the whole variable domain GAGVSQSPRYKVAKRGQDVALRCDPISGHVSLFWYQQALGQGPEFLTYFQNEAQLDKSGLPSDRFFAERPEGSVSTLKIQRTQQEDSAVYLCASRRRSTDTQYFGPGTRLTVL.

This clonotype has at least ten counts. The chain links TRBV6-6 to TRBJ2-5, with 11 bases matching TRBD2. Trimming at V came to 7 bases and at J to 4 bases, leaving 8 bases not matched to a gene. Germline V gives CDR1 MNHNY, CDR2 SVGAGI (reference sequence). The CDR3 has 15 amino acids. The CDR3 is CASTLAGTSGETQYF. CDR3 DNA sequence: TGTGCCAGCACCCTAGCCGGGACTAGCGGAGAGACCCAGTACTTC.

This clonotype was observed many times. This chain uses TRBV6-5 with TRBJ2-3, with 10 bases that match TRBD2. The germline gives CDR1 MNHEY, CDR2 SVGAGI. The CDR3 runs 16 residues. The V gene end was trimmed by 1 base and the J gene end by 4 bases; junction bases not matched to a gene: 5. The CDR3 sequence is CASSYFSGGGADTQYF. The DNA of the CDR3 is TGTGCCAGCAGTTACTTCAGCGGGGGGGGCGCAGATACGCAGTATTTT.

This clonotype was observed many times. The V and J genes are TRBV5-1 and TRBJ2-3; 8 nucleotides line up with TRBD1. The CDR3 runs 14 residues. J was trimmed by 1 base and V by 3 bases; bases with no gene match: 1. Germline V gene sequence: CDR1 SGHRS, CDR2 YFSETQ. CDR3: CASSSGQGTDTQYF. DNA for the CDR3: TGCGCCAGCAGCTCGGGACAGGGCACAGATACGCAGTATTTT.

By sample share, this clonotype is medium-sized. V usage is TRBV29-1 and J usage is TRBJ2-7; TRBD1 is a possible D gene (6 bases). The CDR3 totals 14 residues. Trimming took off 4 bases at V and 3 bases at J, with 16 bases between the two ends. Germline loops: CDR1 SQVTM, CDR2 ANQGSEA. CDR3 amino acids: CSVGFGDKIYEQYF. The CDR3 coding sequence is TGCAGCGTTGGGTTTGGGGACAAGATCTACGAGCAGTACTTC.

This clonotype was counted ten times or more. The chain couples TRBV7-2 to TRBJ2-1; D gene uncertain. Germline-derived CDR1 and CDR2 are SGHTA and FQGNSA. This CDR3 region has 15 residues. Trimming removed 2 bases at V and 9 bases at J, with 17 bases between. This CDR3 reads CASSLMFGQWGEQFF. The CDR3, as DNA: TGTGCCAGCAGCTTAATGTTCGGGCAGTGGGGTGAGCAGTTCTTC.

There are many counts of this clonotype. This rearrangement joins TRBV2 to TRBJ2-5; D ambiguous. The CDR3 is 11 residues long. Trimming left V 7 bases short and J 0 bases short, with 3 bases between. CDR1 and CDR2 from the germline V gene are SNHLY and FYNNEI. The CDR3: CASKYQETQYF. For the CDR3, the DNA is TGTGCCAGCAAGTACCAAGAGACCCAGTACTTC.

The table lists this clonotype with many counts. The J gene is TRBJ2-7, the V gene TRBV7-6; 11 bases align to TRBD2. The CDR3 is 15 amino acids. Trimming took 1 base from V and 7 from J; bases not matched to a gene: 6. Germline assignment: CDR1 SGHVS and CDR2 FNYEAQ. CDR3 amino acids: CASSLVAGGPKEQYF. The DNA of the CDR3 is TGTGCCAGCAGCTTAGTAGCGGGGGGGCCGAAAGAGCAGTACTTC.

This clonotype showed up just a few times. The V and J genes are TRBV4-3 and TRBJ1-1; D remains unclear. From germline, CDR1 is LGHNA and CDR2 YSLEER. The CDR3 spans 12 residues. V lost 3 bases to trimming and J lost 5 bases, with 7 bases between them. CDR3 protein: CASSQGRTEAFF. CDR3 in DNA: TGCGCCAGCAGCCAGGGTCGGACTGAAGCTTTCTTT.

The gene calls are TRBV3-1 and TRBJ2-7; D unresolved. The germline CDR1 and CDR2 sequences are LGHDT and YNNKEL (reference sequence). The CDR3 is made up of 14 amino acids. V was clipped by 0 bases and J by 2 bases, with 8 bases between them. The CDR3 region has the DNA TGTGCCAGCAGCCAAGATTTGAGGCCCTACGAGCAGTACTTC. Translation: CASSQDLRPYEQYF.